This T cell receptor (beta chain) was observed in a study of cytomegalovirus exposure and HLA in healthy donors (dated by TCRdb to 2017 to 2019). Context from the whole study: An earlier analysis of several hundred of the donors reported about 260 Gb of sequence data and roughly 120 million unique TCR beta sequences obtained from about 170 million T cells. About 320 gigabases of sequencing data and 70 million to 100 million unique TCR sequences were included in an early release covering under 650 HLA-typed donors. Among the approximately 420 genotyped donors, approximately 81% belonged to the genetic ancestry cluster associated with self-reported Caucasian donors. The aim of the study was to test whether cataloging public T cell receptors could identify signatures of past pathogen exposure. The study profiled the T cell repertoires of about 640 subjects by immunosequencing and related them to cytomegalovirus serostatus. A separate validation cohort of roughly 120 different subjects was used in addition to the roughly 670-subject first cohort. The study combined high-throughput TCR immunosequencing, statistical association of individual TCRs with disease status, and machine learning to predict cytomegalovirus infection status. A later analysis re-analyzed previously published TCR beta repertoires from 550 to 700 donors and added high-resolution HLA genotyping to study TCR occurrence patterns. In the later analysis, no new phenotypic data were used to find candidate immune exposures; instead, reliance was placed on TCR beta sequences and their occurrence across donors. An earlier analysis of roughly 600 of the donors used high-throughput TCR beta sequencing to judge whether each TCR beta V gene segment behaved as functional or pseudogenic. Donor age, sex, ethnicity and CMV serostatus were collected together with the repertoire data. In a later genetic analysis, genome-wide SNP genotypes for about 60% of the 666 donors were used, and that subset was treated as a discovery cohort. All discovery cohort repertoires had been generated using a single sequencing platform. Both class I and class II loci were covered by HLA typing, at four-digit resolution. The number of typed donors differed by locus: roughly 629-630 for A, B, C, DRB1 and DQB1; 500 to 550 for DQA1; over 600 for DPA1; and about 450 for DPB1. Because of strong linkage in the cohort, roughly five DR-DQ haplotypes were treated as single units for association and clustering. Among roughly 400 genotyped donors of the cohort, an average of roughly 230,000 unique TCR beta nucleotide sequences was sequenced per donor, of which about 18% were non-productive.

General conclusions and limits of the study: Most TCR sequences were seen in very few donors, while some public TCRs were found in many individuals. A further reported finding was that TCR beta sequences accurately predicted the HLA-A and HLA-B alleles for most subjects in the first cohort. An association between a missense DCLRE1C variant and V-gene and J-gene trimming of TCR beta chains was found in a later genetic analysis and replicated in an independent cohort. A later analysis found that HLA-associated TCR beta chains were more clonally expanded and had lower generation probabilities than equally common non-associated chains. Three of the identified cytomegalovirus-associated TCR beta chains were confirmed in vitro to be specific for cytomegalovirus antigens. In a later analysis, TCR association rates were found to vary across HLA loci, with the most associated TCRs seen for DRB1 alleles and the fewest for HLA-C alleles. The classifier was reported to diagnose cytomegalovirus status with high specificity and sensitivity in both the original and validation cohorts. Some IMGT-functional V segments, including TRBV6-2 and TRBV6-3, could not be told apart with the 87-base-pair reads, so those segments were excluded. According to a later analysis, parvovirus B19, influenza, CMV and Epstein-Barr virus appeared linked to several top co-occurrence clusters. Correlated functional status among segregating V segments might reflect linkage disequilibrium, but an unknown experimental factor could not be ruled out. Broadly in line with IMGT annotations, most TCR beta V segments showed up in productive rearrangements about 87% or about 30% of the time in an earlier analysis of approximately 640 of the donors. For the cohort, immune exposure information was limited to CMV serostatus. The sequencing pipeline was judged likely to have produced a cluster of highly shared sequence variants as a technical artifact. In the study, about 150 TCR beta chains were listed as associated with cytomegalovirus. Roughly 15 rarely observed V segments, including chromosome 9 orphons, were excluded from the earlier analysis of 550 to 700 of the donors because counts were too low. At a false discovery rate of 0.05, a later analysis linked about 16,000 TCR beta sequences to specific HLA alleles. In a later analysis, most CMV-associated TCR beta chains were found to appear HLA-restricted, with HLA associations seemingly driven largely by CMV exposure. According to the authors, the approach could potentially be generalized to other disease states and immunological phenotypes. When HLA alleles, especially DR and DQ, strongly co-occurred, attributing TCR associations to individual alleles was difficult. Roughly uniform sequencing depth across donors was assumed in presence/absence analyses, although this assumption may not hold. Because some donors lacked HLA typing at each locus, the association tests relied only on the typed subset. In this cohort, only TCR beta chains were sequenced, and detectable features were limited by the absence of alpha or paired-chain data. According to a later genetic analysis, donors in an Asian-associated ancestry cluster had fewer N-insertions in productive TCRs than the roughly 700-donor mean.

At the junction V is shortened by 0 bases and J by 0 bases, with 6 bases in between. Sequences SGHNT (CDR1) and YYREEE (CDR2) are obtained from the germline V gene (reference sequence). The CDR3 runs 14 amino acids, cysteine and phenylalanine included. Of all the DNA, just the CDR3 is kept, 42 bases in frame from base 1. About this clone: There is no known antigen for this receptor. No per-base quality is available; no much larger clone lies one base away. Other DNA sequences in the sample encode the same CDR3.

The cohort comprised 550 to 700 healthy bone marrow donors. All cohort members were sampled while nominally healthy, although unrecorded immune exposures were likely present. The donor tested CMV seronegative, placing the donor among the roughly 340 seronegative members of the cohort. Each donor provided a peripheral blood sample, and peripheral blood mononuclear cells were used for TCR beta sequencing. Genomic DNA was extracted from the blood cell samples with the Qiagen DNeasy Blood Extraction Kit. Receptor libraries were prepared by the immunoSEQ multiplex PCR assay. For the multiplex PCR, a mixture combining 60 forward primers for TCR Vbeta segments and 13 reverse primers for TCR Jbeta segments was used. Amplification of the CDR3 region of rearranged TCR beta genes was performed with a multiplex PCR assay on genomic DNA. The amplified TCR beta libraries were sequenced on the Illumina HiSeq System as 87-base-pair reads. The original methods were these. Across the 666 repertoires, a later analysis counted some 80 million unique TCR beta chains, 8.5 million to 12 million of which were shared by at least two donors. Raw reads were error-corrected and collapsed into unique sequences by a nearest-neighbor algorithm in which closely related sequences were merged to remove PCR and sequencing errors. To assign V, D and J gene segments, CDR3 sequences were aligned to IMGT reference sequences. For a sequence to be retained, a match of at least six nucleotides was required to both a V gene segment and a J gene segment. A rearrangement counted as productive if the CDR3 had no stop codons and remained in frame with V and J, and every other rearrangement counted as non-productive. CDR3 was defined by IMGT convention, running from the second conserved V-encoded cysteine to the conserved J-encoded phenylalanine. The earlier analysis of approximately 500 of the donors excluded sequences that lacked an unambiguous match to a single V gene segment. An earlier analysis of a few hundred of the donors called V segments functional above 56.7% productive rearrangements and segregating when the between-donor standard deviation exceeded 5%. A statistical classification framework was developed to diagnose cytomegalovirus status using the catalog of TCR beta chain sequences. A later analysis assigned V and J genes by comparing TCR nucleotide sequences with IMGT/GENE-DB human TR gene sequences. A later analysis assigned CDR3 sequences and most-parsimonious VDJ recombination scenarios with the TCRdist pipeline. In a later analysis, each TCR beta chain was defined by its CDR3 amino acid sequence together with its V-gene family, and reads without a unique V-gene family were excluded. A later analysis removed 592 highly shared, low-generation-probability nucleotide sequences to deal with suspected cross-contamination and a sequencing artifact. For each public chain, a later analysis derived a clonal expansion index from normalized ranks of inferred template counts within each repertoire. A later analysis computed generation probabilities with a VDJ recombination model fitted to out-of-frame rearrangements, and checked the results against IGoR. In a later analysis, hypergeometric tests were used to score TCR-TCR, TCR-HLA and TCR-CMV co-occurrence, with a repertoire-size bias correction applied to TCR pairs. A later analysis estimated false discovery rates by permuting HLA or CMV assignments 20 times. In a later analysis, co-occurring TCRs were grouped with DBSCAN, and TCRdist sequence similarity was added when clustering was performed within HLA-allele-positive subsets. For co-occurrence clustering, repertoires with fewer than 30,000 or more than 120,000 public chains were excluded, along with about five repertoires with anomalous nucleotide sharing. The table was pulled from immuneACCESS by TCRdb, which kept in-frame rearrangements only. Such tables lose some clones; where checked, under half of the loss comes from unresolved V genes, and the rest has no known cause. From that table come the V and J calls and clone size; the DNA was used to work out D and trimming. This sample holds some 160,000 clones; approximately 80% were observed only once. 1.5% to 2.5% of the sample goes to the ten largest clones.

The TCR was taken from a man between 18 and 29 years old in good health and CMV-seronegative. The chain joins TRBV5-4 to TRBJ1-1, with the D gene call left open. The sample consisted of PBMCs. The DNA sequence is given as TGTGCCAGCAGCTTGGGGCAGATGAACACTGAAGCTTTCTTT. Translated, it gives CASSLGQMNTEAFF.